The rows below give T cell receptor beta chains drawn from one sample of a study of shared clonotypes between healthy human individuals. Measured with immunoSEQ multiplex PCR; TCRdb has only the in-frame clones, and not every one. Altogether under 2,500,000 clones are present, 90% to 97% being singletons, with the ten largest covering roughly 0.13%. Sequenced: naive CD4+ T cells sorted from blood. The source is a man between 18 and 29 years old in good health. Both conserved end residues are part of each CDR3. D genes are given only for firm matches. A clone size is listed for some rows: how often the clone was seen (once, few, many), or a class if it is expanded.

d_gene,abundance,j_gene,v_gene,CDR3aa,CDR3nt
TRBD2,-,TRBJ2-2,TRBV5-1,CASSFTQRDGTGELFF,TGCGCCAGCAGCTTCACACAGCGGGATGGCACCGGGGAGCTGTTTTTT
-,-,TRBJ2-7,TRBV28,CASRLPPAEQYF,TGTGCCAGCAGACTCCCACCCGCCGAGCAGTACTTC
TRBD2,-,TRBJ2-3,TRBV6-5,CASRLAGTDTQYF,TGTGCCAGCAGACTAGCGGGAACAGATACGCAGTATTTT
TRBD1,-,TRBJ1-2,TRBV9,CASSRDSLPSNYGYTF,TGTGCCAGCAGTAGGGACAGCCTGCCTTCTAACTATGGCTACACCTTC
-,-,TRBJ1-1,TRBV7-9,CASSLGRTENTEAFF,TGTGCCAGCAGCTTAGGAAGGACAGAGAACACTGAAGCTTTCTTT
TRBD1,-,TRBJ1-1,TRBV10-3,CATGQGNTEAFF,TGTGCCACCGGACAGGGGAACACTGAAGCTTTCTTT
-,-,TRBJ2-1,TRBV9,CASSVSTGDNEQFF,TGTGCCAGCAGCGTATCAACGGGAGACAATGAGCAGTTCTTC
TRBD2,once,TRBJ2-1,TRBV27,CASSLQAGGLNEQFF,TGTGCCAGCAGTCTCCAAGCGGGGGGGCTCAATGAGCAGTTCTTC
-,once,TRBJ2-7,TRBV6-5,CASSYGREQYF,TGTGCCAGCAGTTACGGGCGCGAGCAGTACTTC
-,once,TRBJ1-2,TRBV25-1,CATQYASGYTF,TGTGCCACCCAGTACGCGTCCGGCTACACCTTC